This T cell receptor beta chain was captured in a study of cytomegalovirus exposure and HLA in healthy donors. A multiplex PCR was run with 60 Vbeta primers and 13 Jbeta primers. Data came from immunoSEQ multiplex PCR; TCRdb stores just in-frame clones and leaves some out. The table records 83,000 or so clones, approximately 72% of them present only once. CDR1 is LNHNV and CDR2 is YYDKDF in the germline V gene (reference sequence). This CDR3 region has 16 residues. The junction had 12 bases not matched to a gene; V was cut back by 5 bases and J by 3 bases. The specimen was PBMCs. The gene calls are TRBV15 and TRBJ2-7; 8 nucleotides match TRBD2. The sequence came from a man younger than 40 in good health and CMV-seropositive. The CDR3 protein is CATSGRHGTSFYEQYF. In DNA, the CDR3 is TGTGCCACCAGCGGACGTCATGGGACTAGTTTCTACGAGCAGTACTTC.